Following are 20 T cell receptor beta chains from one sample sequenced in a study of shared clonotypes between healthy human individuals. TCRdb's copy holds only in-frame clones and misses some; the assay was immunoSEQ multiplex PCR. The sample has 500,000 or so clones; about 96% are singletons. Sequencing was carried out using naive CD4+ T cells sorted from blood. The subset was: CD45RA+ positively selected. The receptor source for this set is a woman aged 25 to 39 in good health.

V gene TRBV27 combines with J gene TRBJ2-3; D is undetermined. The germline CDR1 and CDR2 sequences are MNHEY and SMNVEV (reference sequence). This CDR3 has 13 residues. Trimming took 2 bases from V and 10 from J, leaving 13 bases between them. This CDR3 reads CASSLVGSTSQYF. The CDR3 DNA follows: TGTGCCAGCAGTTTAGTTGGCTCCACGTCGCAGTATTTT.

The gene calls are TRBV5-1 and TRBJ2-6; 8 bases fit TRBD2. In germline, CDR1 is SGHRS, CDR2 YFSETQ. This CDR3 is built from 15 residues. Trimming removed 4 bases from V and 2 bases from J; junction bases left unmatched: 2. The CDR3 reads CASSREGAGANVLTF. The CDR3 nucleotides read TGCGCCAGCAGCCGGGAGGGGGCTGGGGCCAACGTCCTGACTTTC. The entire variable domain, with the rest obtained from reference TRBV5-1 and TRBJ2-6, is as follows: KAGVTQTPRYLIKTRGQQVTLSCSPISGHRSVSWYQQTPGQGLQFLFEYFSETQRNKGNFPGRFSGRQFSNSRSEMNVSTLELGDSALYLCASSREGAGANVLTFGAGSRLTVL.

This chain links TRBV27 with TRBJ2-1, with 7 bases fitting TRBD2. The germline V gene encodes CDR1 MNHEY and CDR2 SMNVEV (reference sequence). The CDR3 sequence is 15 residues long. The trim removed 6 bases at V and 4 bases at J, leaving 9 bases unmatched. The CDR3 protein is CASRPSGEPYNEQFF. The CDR3, as DNA: TGTGCCAGCAGGCCTAGCGGAGAACCATACAATGAGCAGTTCTTC.

The chain employs TRBV6-6 and TRBJ1-5, with TRBD1 identical over 7 bases. This CDR3 has 14 amino acids. After removal of 6 bases from V and 6 bases from J, the junction contained 8 bases not matched to a gene. Germline CDR1 MNHNY, CDR2 SVGAGI (reference sequence). This CDR3 reads CASSPTGFGQPQHF. Here the CDR3 DNA reads TGTGCCAGCAGCCCGACAGGGTTCGGTCAGCCCCAGCATTTT.

The V gene is TRBV28, the J gene TRBJ2-3; D remains unclear. Germline values: CDR1 MDHEN, CDR2 SYDVKM. This CDR3 region has 14 residues. Trimming took 8 bases from V and 2 from J, leaving 14 bases between them. The CDR3 loop is CASGNWRDTDTQYF. The DNA for the CDR3 is TGTGCCAGCGGAAACTGGCGAGACACAGATACGCAGTATTTT. Complete variable domain (other parts from reference TRBV28 and TRBJ2-3): DVKVTQSSRYLVKRTGEKVFLECVQDMDHENMFWYRQDPGLGLRLIYFSYDVKMKEKGDIPEGYSVSREKKERFSLILESASTNQTSMYLCASGNWRDTDTQYFGPGTRLTVL.

Only one count was recorded for this clone. This rearrangement joins TRBV5-6 to TRBJ2-6; D not resolved. CDR3 length: 15 residues. Germline CDR1 reads SGHDT; CDR2 reads YYEEEE. V shed 1 base and J shed 0 bases, with 5 bases lying between them. The CDR3 nucleotides read TGTGCCAGCAGCTTGTCGGGCTCTGGGGCCAACGTCCTGACTTTC. Translated: CASSLSGSGANVLTF.

This clone occurred once. V is TRBV5-1 and J is TRBJ2-1, with 12 bases identical to TRBD2. V lost 7 bases and J lost 6; bases outside the gene matches: 8. Germline CDR1 SGHRS, CDR2 YFSETQ. This CDR3 comprises 15 residues. CDR3 DNA: TGCGCCAGCCGCCCTAGCGGGAGGGCCGCCAATGAGCAGTTCTTC. This encodes CASRPSGRAANEQFF. The full variable domain, with the rest looked up from reference TRBV5-1 and TRBJ2-1, is KAGVTQTPRYLIKTRGQQVTLSCSPISGHRSVSWYQQTPGQGLQFLFEYFSETQRNKGNFPGRFSGRQFSNSRSEMNVSTLELGDSALYLCASRPSGRAANEQFFGPGTRLTVL.

The J gene is TRBJ1-4, the V gene TRBV6-6; D remains ambiguous. Germline V CDR1 and CDR2: MNHNY, SVGAGI (reference sequence). V was shortened by 4 bases and J by 0 bases, with 9 bases between the two germline ends. CDR3 length: 15 residues. The DNA for the CDR3 is TGTGCCAGCAGTTCCCCTACTGCAACTAATGAAAAACTGTTTTTT. It specifies CASSSPTATNEKLFF.

This sequence joins TRBV5-1 and TRBJ1-2; D is unclear. V shed 2 bases and J shed 2 bases, with 10 bases lying between them. The CDR3 is made up of 14 amino acids. Looked up from germline, CDR1 is SGHRS and CDR2 is YFSETQ. CDR3: CASSLFQLNYGYTF. The DNA for the CDR3 is TGCGCCAGCAGCTTATTCCAGCTCAACTATGGCTACACCTTC.

This clone was detected once. The chain combines TRBV2 with TRBJ2-5; no definite D call. The CDR3 spans 12 residues. The V end lost 5 bases, the J end lost 5 bases, and 9 bases lay between the germline ends. CDR1 and CDR2 from the germline V gene are SNHLY and FYNNEI. CDR3 sequence: CASSSSRETQYF. The CDR3 nucleotides read TGTGCCAGCAGTAGCAGTCGGGAGACCCAGTACTTC.

The chain has TRBV28 and TRBJ2-5; 10 bases are shared with TRBD2. The germline V gene encodes CDR1 MDHEN and CDR2 SYDVKM. V shed 2 bases, J shed 3 bases, and the junction held 0 bases outside the gene matches. The CDR3 sequence is 14 residues long. The CDR3 bases are TGTGCCAGCAGTTTACTAGCGGGAGAAGAGACCCAGTACTTC. It yields the protein CASSLLAGEETQYF.

The V call is TRBV19, the J call TRBJ1-1; 9 bases line up with TRBD1. This CDR3 spans 14 amino acids. After removal of 6 bases from V and 2 bases from J, the junction contained 4 bases not matched to a gene. Germline values: CDR1 LNHDA, CDR2 SQIVND (reference sequence). As DNA, the CDR3 is TGTGCCAGTAGAAACAGGGGGCGTAACACTGAAGCTTTCTTT. Translation: CASRNRGRNTEAFF.

The rearrangement joins TRBV30 to TRBJ1-2; D uncertain. V gave up 4 bases and J gave up 8 bases, with 11 bases separating them. The CDR3 contains 11 residues. The V gene's germline CDR1 is GTSNPN and CDR2 SVGIG (reference sequence). CDR3 sequence: CAWIWLGGYTF. CDR3 nucleotide sequence: TGTGCCTGGATCTGGTTGGGGGGCTACACCTTC.

The chain joins TRBV18 to TRBJ1-1; TRBD1 matches at 7 bases. Germline CDR1 reads KGHSH; CDR2 reads LQKENI. This CDR3 region has 13 residues. Losses at the gene ends were 6 bases for V and 0 bases for J; bases not matched to a gene: 1. The CDR3 DNA sequence: TGTGCCAGCTCGCAGGGGGTGAACACTGAAGCTTTCTTT. Amino acids: CASSQGVNTEAFF.

V gene TRBV10-3 combines with J gene TRBJ1-4; the D is unclear. The CDR3 is made up of 12 amino acids. The germline CDR1 and CDR2 sequences are ENHRY and SYGVKD. Between the trimmed V and J ends, which lost 3 bases and 10 bases, there was a span of 9 bases. The CDR3 bases are TGTGCCATCAGTGACAGTCCGGGAAAACTGTTTTTT. It is translated as CAISDSPGKLFF.

The chain couples TRBV4-1 to TRBJ2-7; no clear D gene. V dropped 0 bases and J dropped 1 base, with 10 bases sitting between them. The V gene's germline CDR1 is MGHRA and CDR2 YSYEKL. This CDR3 contains 15 residues. The CDR3 here is CASSQEVGMSYEQYF. In DNA, the CDR3 is TGCGCCAGCAGCCAAGAGGTTGGCATGTCCTACGAGCAGTACTTC.

The J gene is TRBJ2-7, the V gene TRBV18; D remains unclear. Trimming took 2 bases from V and 2 from J, leaving 10 bases between them. This CDR3 region has 14 residues. CDR1 KGHSH and CDR2 LQKENI come from the germline V gene. CDR3 residues: CASSPSFGPYEQYF. The CDR3 coding sequence is TGTGCCAGCTCACCAAGTTTCGGACCCTACGAGCAGTACTTC. Variable domain in full (rest from reference TRBV18 and TRBJ2-7): NAGVMQNPRHLVRRRGQEARLRCSPMKGHSHVYWYRQLPEEGLKFMVYLQKENIIDESGMPKERFSAEFPKEGPSILRIQQVVRGDSAAYFCASSPSFGPYEQYFGPGTRLTVT.

This chain uses TRBV5-4 with TRBJ2-7; D might be TRBD1 (7 bases). The CDR3 spans 17 residues. Trimming left V 5 bases short and J 6 bases short, with 27 bases between. Germline V gives CDR1 SGHNT, CDR2 YYREEE (reference sequence). The CDR3 DNA is TGTGCCAGCAGTCGGGGACTCACAACGGTAGGGGGCGGCGAGCAGTACTTC. This gives the protein CASSRGLTTVGGGEQYF.

V usage is TRBV19 and J usage is TRBJ2-3; TRBD2 agrees at 7 bases. The CDR3 is made up of 15 amino acids. The trim removed 6 bases at V and 6 bases at J, leaving 12 bases unmatched. Germline V gene lookup returns CDR1 LNHDA and CDR2 SQIVND (reference sequence). The CDR3 DNA follows: TGTGCCAGTAGGAATCTAGCGGACCTCAGTGATACGCAGTATTTT. It encodes CASRNLADLSDTQYF.

The chain couples TRBV7-2 to TRBJ2-1, with 8 bases identical to TRBD2. Germline CDR1 SGHTA, CDR2 FQGNSA. CDR3 length: 17 residues. V dropped 2 bases and J dropped 4; count of bases not matched to a gene: 10. CDR3 sequence (DNA): TGTGCCAGCAGCTTATTAGTACTAGCGGTAAAGTACAATGAGCAGTTCTTC. This codes for CASSLLVLAVKYNEQFF. Full variable domain (outside the CDR3, taken from reference TRBV7-2 and TRBJ2-1): GAGVSQSPSNKVTEKGKDVELRCDPISGHTALYWYRQSLGQGLEFLIYFQGNSAPDKSGLPSDRFSAERTGGSVSTLTIQRTQQEDSAVYLCASSLLVLAVKYNEQFFGPGTRLTVL.